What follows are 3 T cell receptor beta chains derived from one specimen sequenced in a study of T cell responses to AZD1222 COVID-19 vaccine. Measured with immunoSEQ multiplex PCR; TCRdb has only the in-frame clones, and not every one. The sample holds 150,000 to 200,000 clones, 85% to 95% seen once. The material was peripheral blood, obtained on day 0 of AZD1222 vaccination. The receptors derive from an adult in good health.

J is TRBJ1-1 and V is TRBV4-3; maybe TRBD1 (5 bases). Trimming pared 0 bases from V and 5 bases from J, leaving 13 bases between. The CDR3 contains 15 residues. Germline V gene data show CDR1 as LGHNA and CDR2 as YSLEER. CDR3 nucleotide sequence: TGCGCCAGCAGCCAAGATCAGGGACCTGATACTGAAGCTTTCTTT. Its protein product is CASSQDQGPDTEAFF.

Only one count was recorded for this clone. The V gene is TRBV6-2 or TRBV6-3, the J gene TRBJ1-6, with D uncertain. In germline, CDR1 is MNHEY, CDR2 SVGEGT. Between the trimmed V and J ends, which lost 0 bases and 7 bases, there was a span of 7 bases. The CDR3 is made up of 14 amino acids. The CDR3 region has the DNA TGTGCCAGCAGTTACTCGCCGATAAATTCACCCCTCCACTTT. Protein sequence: CASSYSPINSPLHF.

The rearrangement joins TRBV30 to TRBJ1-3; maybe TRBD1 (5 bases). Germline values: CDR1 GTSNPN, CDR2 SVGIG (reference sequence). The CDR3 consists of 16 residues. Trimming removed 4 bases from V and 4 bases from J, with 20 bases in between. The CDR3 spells CAWMPKGQGSGNTIYF. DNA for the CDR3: TGTGCCTGGATGCCGAAGGGGCAGGGTTCGGGAAACACCATATATTTT.